This T cell receptor (beta chain) was identified in a study of blood T cell repertoires in COVID-19. Study overall: COVID-19 samples, acute and convalescent, were from the United States, Italy and Spain. Sample material is recorded as cDNA or gDNA derived from T cells, B-cell-depleted T cells, or PBMCs.

This clone turned up a few times. The same CDR3 can be traced to other DNA sequences in this sample. Original data processing: How many nucleated cells were present was estimated from reference gene primer amplification. Libraries were prepared by immunoSEQ multiplex PCR; TCRdb keeps only in-frame clonotypes and omits some of them. The DNA gave D and trimming, while V, J and clone size come from that table. The repertoire holds approximately 350,000 clones, 65% to 85% seen once, with under 3% in the top ten. The sequenced sample consisted of peripheral blood. The sequence was collected from a young man with active or convalescent COVID-19.

The CDR3 here is CASSPDKNTEAFF. The CDR3 nucleotides read TGTGCCAGCTCACCCGACAAGAACACTGAAGCTTTCTTT. The chain uses TRBV18 and TRBJ1-1; D is undetermined. Germline lookup yields CDR1 KGHSH and CDR2 LQKENI. This CDR3 comprises 13 residues. V lost 3 bases, J lost 1 base, and 6 bases lay in between.